The entry below describes one T cell receptor (beta chain). Its antigen is as yet unknown. These data come from a study of T cell responses to AZD1222 COVID-19 vaccine. Per the germline V gene, CDR1 is MNHEY and CDR2 is SVGAGI. Trimming removed 2 bases from V and 6 bases from J, with 4 bases in between. CDR3 length: 11 residues. The table came from immunoSEQ multiplex PCR; TCRdb's copy has only in-frame clones and leaves some out. The sample lists some 30,000 clones, less than 90% seen once, with 5.5% to 7.5% in the top ten. Study-wide findings and caveats: Seropositive status at baseline applied to only five or six AZD1222 recipients. The donor cohort was predominantly white British with a female majority, and clonal diversity may have been underestimated. Spike as a whole was targeted by vaccine-associated CD4 TCRs, dominant at 160-218 and 743-854. Only after the peak T cell response were repertoires sampled.

This TCR derives from an adult in good health. Sequencing used peripheral blood, obtained on day 0 of AZD1222 vaccination. V is TRBV6-5 and J is TRBJ1-1, with unresolved D. CDR3 nucleotides: TGTGCCAGCAGTTACATGGCTGAAGCTTTCTTT. Protein sequence: CASSYMAEAFF.